This entry lists 4 T cell receptor beta chains sequenced from one sample in a study of cytotoxic CD8 clonotypes in ibrutinib-treated CLL. Profiling relied on immunoSEQ multiplex PCR, and the TCRdb table lists in-frame clones only, not all of them. This sample has 11,000 to 15,000 clones, with under 65% found just once. The source material was PBMCs, sampled at an approximately 23-month disease-progression time point, from a patient treated with ibrutinib. Source of these receptors: a human donor with chronic lymphocytic leukemia.

J is TRBJ1-2 and V is TRBV9; 7 bases agree with TRBD1. The CDR3 runs 16 residues. Germline V gene sequence: CDR1 SGDLS, CDR2 YYNGEE. Trimming cost V 0 bases and J 2 bases; bases outside gene matches: 7. The CDR3 loop reads CASSVAETGDNYGYTF. The DNA for the CDR3 is TGTGCCAGCAGCGTAGCAGAAACAGGGGACAACTATGGCTACACCTTC.

The chain joins TRBV27 to TRBJ1-2; TRBD1 aligns across 9 bases. The V and J ends lost 6 bases and 8 bases, in that order; junction bases with no gene match: 7. The CDR3 length is 13 residues. Germline V lookup: CDR1 MNHEY, CDR2 SMNVEV (reference sequence). CDR3 sequence reads: CASSLTTGGGYTF. The DNA for the CDR3 is TGTGCCAGCAGCCTAACCACAGGGGGCGGCTACACCTTC.

This clone was counted only a few times. The J gene is TRBJ1-1, the V gene TRBV25-1, with TRBD1 matching over 9 bases. With V trimmed by 7 bases and J by 3 bases, 9 bases remained unmatched. CDR1 and CDR2 (germline): MGHDK, SYGVNS. This CDR3 is 15 amino acids long. This chain's CDR3 is CASTRTGGADTEAFF. As DNA, the CDR3 is TGTGCCAGCACCCGAACAGGGGGCGCGGACACTGAAGCTTTCTTT.

The chain employs TRBV5-4 and TRBJ1-2; D might be TRBD1 (5 bases). V was shortened by 3 bases and J by 7 bases, with 10 bases between the two germline ends. This CDR3 region has 12 residues. CDR1 SGHNT and CDR2 YYREEE come from the germline V gene (reference sequence). CDR3 nucleotide sequence: TGTGCCAGCAGCTCTGACAGTGCTGGCTACACCTTC. Its protein product is CASSSDSAGYTF.